These 6 T cell receptor beta chains were sequenced from one sample in a study of read filtering for tumor transcriptome and immune sequencing. Molecular barcoded adaptors covering alpha/delta and beta/gamma chains were used on approximately 400 ng RNA. TCRdb re-derived calls from the reads in MiXCR, one entry per CDR3 protein. Seen here are nearly 60,000 distinct CDR3 sequences, over 9% observed once, and the top ten hold around 16%. Source material: a population of CD138-negative cells sorted from bone marrow. Source of these receptors: a donor over 35 with multiple myeloma.

There are many counts of this clonotype. The V and J genes are TRBV20-1 and TRBJ2-7; 8 bases match TRBD2. The J segment lost 4 bases and the V segment lost 5 bases, leaving 10 bases of the junction unmatched. This CDR3 is built from 14 residues. The germline V gene has CDR1 DFQATT and CDR2 SNEGSKA (reference sequence). DNA of the CDR3: TGCAGTGCTCCGAGCGGGGGCGAGATATACGAGCAGTACTTC. It specifies CSAPSGGEIYEQYF.

This clonotype was found many times. V is TRBV7-9 and J is TRBJ1-1, with no clear D. Trimming pared 5 bases from V and 0 bases from J, leaving 7 bases between. The germline gives CDR1 SEHNR, CDR2 FQNEAQ (reference sequence). The CDR3 runs to 13 residues. The CDR3, as DNA: TGTGCCAGCAGCGTAGATATGAACACTGAAGCTTTCTTT. Amino acid sequence: CASSVDMNTEAFF.

Concerning this clonotype itself: A read error likely explains this, since a far larger clone differs by one base. This chain uses TRBV6-2 or TRBV6-3 with TRBJ2-1; no reliable D call. CDR3 size: 13 residues. Germline CDR1 and CDR2: MNHEY and SVGEGT. The CDR3 loop reads CASSDPKYNEQLF. DNA of the CDR3: TGTGCCAGCAGTGATCCAAAGTACAATGAGCAGCTCTTC.

This clonotype was detected many times. The rearrangement uses TRBV6-2 or TRBV6-3 and TRBJ2-3, with D perhaps matching TRBD2 (6 bases). V lost 8 bases to trimming and J lost 1 base, with 13 bases between them. Germline CDR1 MNHEY, CDR2 SVGEGT. The CDR3 extends over 14 amino acids. The CDR3 sequence: CASVTGGGTDTQYF. In DNA, the CDR3 is TGTGCCAGCGTTACCGGCGGGGGCACAGATACGCAGTATTTT.

This clonotype was seen at least ten times. V and J are TRBV29-1 and TRBJ2-7, with D tentatively TRBD1 (6 bases). Trimming removed 5 bases from V and 0 bases from J, with 14 bases in between. Per germline, CDR1 SQVTM and CDR2 ANQGSEA. The CDR3 is 14 residues long. CDR3 residues: CSVLTGLSSYEQYF. The DNA for the CDR3 is TGCAGCGTTCTTACAGGGCTGAGCTCCTACGAGCAGTACTTC.

This clonotype was counted at least ten times. V and J are TRBV10-2 and TRBJ2-7; maybe TRBD1 (7 bases). The V gene lost 7 bases and the J gene lost 3 bases, with 16 bases spanning the gap. Germline CDR1 is WSHSY and CDR2 is SAAADI. The CDR3 runs to 14 residues. The CDR3 bases are TGCGCCAGCATAAGGGCAGGGGGGTTCTACGAGCAGTACTTC. Amino acids: CASIRAGGFYEQYF.